One sample yielded the 2 T cell receptor beta chains listed below, sequenced in a study of blood T cell repertoires in COVID-19 (dated by TCRdb to 2020 to 2022). Receptor libraries were prepared by the immunoSEQ multiplex PCR assay. Entries here come from immuneACCESS through TCRdb and include only in-frame sequences with V and J called. Some clones fail to appear in such tables; in the studies checked, an unresolved V gene covers under half of the shortfall, and the cause of the remainder is unknown. Here the sample has roughly 10,000 clones; 87% occur a single time. Roughly 25% of the sample rests with the top ten. What was sequenced was peripheral blood. The receptors were gathered from a man aged 25-45 years with active or convalescent COVID-19.

This chain links TRBV6-1 with TRBJ1-4, with 8 bases fitting TRBD1. The CDR3 loop spans 14 amino acids. Germline-derived CDR1 and CDR2 are MNHNS and SASEGT. Trimming at V came to 1 base and at J to 5 bases, leaving 0 bases not matched to a gene. This CDR3 reads CASSEGQGNEKLFF. Here the CDR3 DNA reads TGTGCCAGCAGTGAAGGACAGGGGAATGAAAAACTGTTTTTT.

The CDR3 region is CASSLVGLDTDTQYF. The CDR3 DNA reads TGTGCCAGCAGCTTGGTGGGACTAGACACAGATACGCAGTATTTT. The gene calls are TRBV5-6 and TRBJ2-3, with 8 bases matching TRBD2. J gave up 2 bases and V 0 bases, and 2 bases lay outside the gene matches. Germline loops: CDR1 SGHDT, CDR2 YYEEEE. CDR3 length: 15 amino acids.